Reported below is one TCR beta chain. Its target is not known. This specimen belongs to a study of OX40 agonist ivuxolimab in advanced cancers. Study-level information: Ivuxolimab, an agonist antibody against OX40 (CD134), was given to patients. Three patients had partial responses: one hepatocellular carcinoma, two cutaneous melanoma. Dose-escalation patients' cancers were hepatocellular carcinoma, melanoma, renal cell or head and neck cancer. Broader study findings: In the 0.1-3.0 mg/kg groups, partial responders showed among the lowest expansion.

Sequenced by immunoSEQ multiplex PCR; TCRdb stores in-frame clones only, minus some. The sample yields around 70,000 clones, around 90% seen once. This CDR3 region has 16 residues. V dropped 0 bases and J dropped 1 base, with 10 bases sitting between them. CDR1 is MGHRA, CDR2 YSYEKL, per germline. The receptor comes from an adult with an advanced solid tumor such as melanoma, head and neck, liver or kidney cancer. The genes are TRBV4-1 and TRBJ1-5; D may be TRBD1 (5 bases). The sequencing here drew on CD4+ or CD8+ T cells sorted from blood, taken in a trial of the OX40 agonist ivuxolimab. CDR3 DNA: TGCGCCAGCAGCCAAGATTCGGGGGGAAGCAATCAGCCCCAGCATTTT. Translating gives CASSQDSGGSNQPQHF.